Included here is one T cell receptor (beta chain) sequence, with context. As yet, its antigen is unknown. This sample is part of a study of early stage breast cancer tumors. Trimming took 0 bases from V and 1 from J, leaving 9 bases between them. Per the germline V gene, CDR1 is KGHSH and CDR2 is LQKENI. This CDR3 spans 15 amino acids. Only in-frame clones appear in the TCRdb table, and some are missing; sequencing was by immunoSEQ multiplex PCR. The sample records 44,000 or so clones, approximately 80% being singletons. Study-level results: Most shared enriched TCRB sequences were commonly generated ones.

The source material was blood. The source is a person between 50 and 60 years old with breast cancer. The rearrangement joins TRBV18 to TRBJ1-1; D unclear. The CDR3, as DNA: TGTGCCAGCTCACCACCGTTGAAGGAGAACACTGAAGCTTTCTTT. It codes for CASSPPLKENTEAFF.